Below, one T cell receptor beta chain is given with its context. These data belong to a study of shared T cell receptors in the human thymus. Some clones are missing from TCRdb's copy, which holds only in-frame ones; the method was immunoSEQ multiplex PCR. The sample lists 600,000 or so clones, 80% to 90% occurring once. This CDR3 contains 18 residues. Germline CDR1 GTSNPN, CDR2 SVGIG (reference sequence). The V gene end was trimmed by 4 bases and the J gene end by 4 bases; junction bases not matched to a gene: 16. These data were also filed under a second study, of human thymus T cells.

This chain uses TRBV30 with TRBJ2-3; 11 bases fit TRBD2. The receptor comes from a boy younger than two with a congenital heart defect. Specimen: thymocytes. CDR3 coding DNA: TGTGCCTGGACCAACGGGGTAGCGGGGGGGCCGGGAGCAGATACGCAGTATTTT. This codes for CAWTNGVAGGPGADTQYF.